This TCR beta chain was documented in a study of cytomegalovirus exposure and HLA in healthy donors. Study-wide findings and caveats: Rare TCR sequences predominated, though certain public TCRs were found in many donors.

Remarks on this clone: Its matching antigen is unknown.

V was trimmed by 3 bases and J by 2 bases, leaving 10 bases between them. The CDR3 is 14 residues long. Germline values: CDR1 SGHNT, CDR2 YYREEE (reference sequence). PCR involved 60 Vbeta and 13 Jbeta primers. Profiled with immunoSEQ multiplex PCR; TCRdb holds only in-frame clones, not every one. The top ten clones hold approximately 1.6% of a sample with around 150,000 clones, 65% to 80% of them seen once. The J gene is TRBJ2-3, the V gene TRBV5-4; a possible D gene is TRBD2 (6 bases). The receptor was derived from a human donor in good health. What was sequenced was PBMCs. The CDR3 sequence: CASSSEGPTDTQYF. The DNA for the CDR3 is TGTGCCAGCAGCTCGGAGGGACCCACAGATACGCAGTATTTT.